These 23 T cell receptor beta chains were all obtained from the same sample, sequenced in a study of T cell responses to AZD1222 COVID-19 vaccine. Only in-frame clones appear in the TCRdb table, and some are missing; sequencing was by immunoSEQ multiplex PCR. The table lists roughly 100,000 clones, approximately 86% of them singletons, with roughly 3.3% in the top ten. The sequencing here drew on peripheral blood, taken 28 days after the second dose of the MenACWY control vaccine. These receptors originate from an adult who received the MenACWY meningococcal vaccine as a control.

The CDR3 protein is CASREADTQYF. CDR3 DNA: TGTGCTAGCAGGGAAGCAGATACGCAGTATTTT. The V gene is TRBV12-5, the J gene TRBJ2-3, with D perhaps matching TRBD1 (5 bases). CDR1 is LGHNT, CDR2 FRNRAP, per germline. The CDR3 has 11 amino acids. The V end lost 9 bases, the J end lost 4 bases, and 8 bases lay between the germline ends.

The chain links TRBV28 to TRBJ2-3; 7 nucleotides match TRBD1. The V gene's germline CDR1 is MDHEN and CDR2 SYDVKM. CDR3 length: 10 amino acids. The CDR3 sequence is CVTGADTQYF. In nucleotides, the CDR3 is TGTGTCACAGGGGCAGATACGCAGTATTTT.

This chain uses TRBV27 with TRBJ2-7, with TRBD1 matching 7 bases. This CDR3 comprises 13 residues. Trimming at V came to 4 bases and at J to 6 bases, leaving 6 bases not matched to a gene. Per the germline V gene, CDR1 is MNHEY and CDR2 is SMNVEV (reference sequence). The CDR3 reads CASSSSTGLEQYF. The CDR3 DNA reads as TGTGCCAGCAGTTCGTCGACAGGGCTCGAGCAGTACTTC.

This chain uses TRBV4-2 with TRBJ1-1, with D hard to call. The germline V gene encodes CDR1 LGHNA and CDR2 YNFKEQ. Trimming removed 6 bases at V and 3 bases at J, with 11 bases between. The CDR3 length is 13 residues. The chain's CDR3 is CASRSGSDTEAFF. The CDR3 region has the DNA TGTGCCAGCAGGTCTGGGTCGGACACTGAAGCTTTCTTT.

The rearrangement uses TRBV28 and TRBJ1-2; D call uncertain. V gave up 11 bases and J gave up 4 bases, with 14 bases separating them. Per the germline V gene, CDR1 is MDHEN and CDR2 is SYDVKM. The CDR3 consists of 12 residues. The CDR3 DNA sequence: TGTGCCGGGAATGACGGTGGCTATGGCTACACCTTC. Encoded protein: CAGNDGGYGYTF.

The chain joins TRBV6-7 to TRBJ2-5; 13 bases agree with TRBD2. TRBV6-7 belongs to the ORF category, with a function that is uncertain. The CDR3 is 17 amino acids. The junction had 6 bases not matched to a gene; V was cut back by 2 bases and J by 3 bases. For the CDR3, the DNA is TGTGCCAGCAGTTACATAGGGACTAGCGGGGTCAAAGAGACCCAGTACTTC. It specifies CASSYIGTSGVKETQYF.

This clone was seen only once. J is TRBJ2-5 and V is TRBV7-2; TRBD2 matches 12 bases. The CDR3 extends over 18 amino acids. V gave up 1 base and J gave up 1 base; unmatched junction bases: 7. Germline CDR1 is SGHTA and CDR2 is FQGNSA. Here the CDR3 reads CASSLVGLAGLFQETQYF. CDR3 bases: TGTGCCAGCAGCTTAGTGGGACTAGCGGGCCTCTTCCAAGAGACCCAGTACTTC.

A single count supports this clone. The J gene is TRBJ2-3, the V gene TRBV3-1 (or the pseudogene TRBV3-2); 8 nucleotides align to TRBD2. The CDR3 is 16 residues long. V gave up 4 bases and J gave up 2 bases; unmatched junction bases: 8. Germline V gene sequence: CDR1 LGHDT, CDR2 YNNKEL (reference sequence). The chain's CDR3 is CASSRRTSRITDTQYF. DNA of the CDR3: TGTGCCAGCAGCCGTCGGACTAGCAGAATCACAGATACGCAGTATTTT.

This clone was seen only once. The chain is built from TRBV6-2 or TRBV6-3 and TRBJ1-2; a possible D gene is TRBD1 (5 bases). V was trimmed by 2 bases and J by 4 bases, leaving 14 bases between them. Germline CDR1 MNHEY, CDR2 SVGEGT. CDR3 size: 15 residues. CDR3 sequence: CASSYGAGIFYGYTF. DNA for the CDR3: TGTGCCAGCAGTTACGGGGCGGGAATATTCTATGGCTACACCTTC.

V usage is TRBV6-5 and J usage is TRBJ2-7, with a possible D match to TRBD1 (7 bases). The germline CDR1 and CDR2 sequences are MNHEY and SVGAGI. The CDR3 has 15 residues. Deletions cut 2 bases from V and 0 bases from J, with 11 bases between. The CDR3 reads CASSYGGTDSYEQYF. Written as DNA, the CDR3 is TGTGCCAGCAGTTACGGGGGGACAGACTCCTACGAGCAGTACTTC.

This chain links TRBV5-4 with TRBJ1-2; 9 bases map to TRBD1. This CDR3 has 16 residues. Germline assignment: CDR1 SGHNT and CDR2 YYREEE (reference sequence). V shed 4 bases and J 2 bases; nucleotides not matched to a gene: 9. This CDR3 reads CASSGATGGRNYGYTF. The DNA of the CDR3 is TGTGCCAGCAGCGGGGCCACAGGGGGCAGGAACTATGGCTACACCTTC.

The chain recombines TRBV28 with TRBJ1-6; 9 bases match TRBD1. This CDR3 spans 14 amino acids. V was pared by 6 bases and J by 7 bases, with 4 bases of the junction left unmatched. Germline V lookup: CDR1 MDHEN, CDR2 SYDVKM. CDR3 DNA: TGTGCCAGCAGGGGGACAGGGCCGAATTCACCCCTCCACTTT. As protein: CASRGTGPNSPLHF.

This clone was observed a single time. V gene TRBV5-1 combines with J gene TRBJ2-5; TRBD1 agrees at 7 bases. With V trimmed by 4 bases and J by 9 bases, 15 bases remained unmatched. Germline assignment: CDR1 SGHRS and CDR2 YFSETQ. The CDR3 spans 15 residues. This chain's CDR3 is CASSPLTGQAQAQYF. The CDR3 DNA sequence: TGCGCCAGCAGCCCTTTGACCGGACAGGCTCAGGCCCAGTACTTC.

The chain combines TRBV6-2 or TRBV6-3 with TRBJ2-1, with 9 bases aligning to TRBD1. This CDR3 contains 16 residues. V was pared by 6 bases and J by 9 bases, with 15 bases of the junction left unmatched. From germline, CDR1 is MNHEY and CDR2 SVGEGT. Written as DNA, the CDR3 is TGTGCCAGCAGCCGACCGCTACAGGGGGCGCTTGGTGAGCAGTTCTTC. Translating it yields CASSRPLQGALGEQFF.

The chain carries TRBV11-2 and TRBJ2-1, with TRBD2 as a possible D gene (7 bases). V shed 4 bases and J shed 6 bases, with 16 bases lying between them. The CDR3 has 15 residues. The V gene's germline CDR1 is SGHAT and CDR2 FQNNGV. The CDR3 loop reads CASSSLRGAFNEQFF. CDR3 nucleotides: TGTGCCAGCAGCTCCCTCCGGGGGGCTTTCAATGAGCAGTTCTTC. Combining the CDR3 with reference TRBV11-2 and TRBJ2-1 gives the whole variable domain EAGVAQSPRYKIIEKRQSVAFWCNPISGHATLYWYQQILGQGPKLLIQFQNNGVVDDSQLPKDRFSAERLKGVDSTLKIQPAKLEDSAVYLCASSSLRGAFNEQFFGPGTRLTVL.

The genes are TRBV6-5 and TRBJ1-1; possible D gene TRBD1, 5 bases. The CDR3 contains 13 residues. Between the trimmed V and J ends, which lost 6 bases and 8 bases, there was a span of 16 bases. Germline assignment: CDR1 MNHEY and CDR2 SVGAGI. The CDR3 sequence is CASRTAGSLEAFF. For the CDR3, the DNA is TGTGCCAGCAGGACAGCCGGATCCCTCGAAGCTTTCTTT.

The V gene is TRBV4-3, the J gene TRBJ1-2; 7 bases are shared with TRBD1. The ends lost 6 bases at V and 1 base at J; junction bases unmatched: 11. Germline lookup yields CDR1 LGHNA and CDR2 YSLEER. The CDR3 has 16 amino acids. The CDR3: CASSPDGTDYNYGYTF. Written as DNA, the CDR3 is TGCGCCAGCAGTCCGGATGGGACAGATTATAACTATGGCTACACCTTC.

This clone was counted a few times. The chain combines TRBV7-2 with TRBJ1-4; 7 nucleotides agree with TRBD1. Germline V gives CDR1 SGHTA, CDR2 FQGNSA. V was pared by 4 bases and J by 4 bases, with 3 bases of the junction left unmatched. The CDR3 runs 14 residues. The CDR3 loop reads CASSSGTVNEKLFF. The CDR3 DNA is TGTGCCAGCAGCTCCGGGACAGTTAATGAAAAACTGTTTTTT.

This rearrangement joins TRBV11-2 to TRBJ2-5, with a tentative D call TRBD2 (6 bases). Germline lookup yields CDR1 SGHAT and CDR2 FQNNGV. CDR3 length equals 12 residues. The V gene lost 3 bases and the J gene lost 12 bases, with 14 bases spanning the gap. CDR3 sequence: CASSFEEGKKYF. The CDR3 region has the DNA TGTGCCAGCAGCTTCGAGGAGGGAAAAAAGTACTTC. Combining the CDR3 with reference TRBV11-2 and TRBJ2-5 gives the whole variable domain EAGVAQSPRYKIIEKRQSVAFWCNPISGHATLYWYQQILGQGPKLLIQFQNNGVVDDSQLPKDRFSAERLKGVDSTLKIQPAKLEDSAVYLCASSFEEGKKYFGPGTRLLVL.

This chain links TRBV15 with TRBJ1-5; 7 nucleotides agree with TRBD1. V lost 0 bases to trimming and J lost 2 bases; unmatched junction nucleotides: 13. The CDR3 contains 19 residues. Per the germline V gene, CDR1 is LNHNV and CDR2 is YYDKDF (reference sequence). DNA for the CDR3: TGTGCCACCAGCAGAGATCCGACAGGGTATCTGGGGCGCAATCAGCCCCAGCATTTT. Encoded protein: CATSRDPTGYLGRNQPQHF.

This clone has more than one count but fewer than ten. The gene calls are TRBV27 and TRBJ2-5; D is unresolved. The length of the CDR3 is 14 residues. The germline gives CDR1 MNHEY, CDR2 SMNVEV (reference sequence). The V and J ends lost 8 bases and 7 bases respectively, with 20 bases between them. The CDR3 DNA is TGTGCCAGCGGAACCCGTAACGCGCGCCCGACCCAGTACTTC. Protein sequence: CASGTRNARPTQYF.

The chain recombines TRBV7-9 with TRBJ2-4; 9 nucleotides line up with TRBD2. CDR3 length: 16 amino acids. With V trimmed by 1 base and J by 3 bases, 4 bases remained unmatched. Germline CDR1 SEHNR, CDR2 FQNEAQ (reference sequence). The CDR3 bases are TGTGCCAGCAGCTTAGTAACTAGCGGGTTCAAAAACATTCAGTACTTC. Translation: CASSLVTSGFKNIQYF.

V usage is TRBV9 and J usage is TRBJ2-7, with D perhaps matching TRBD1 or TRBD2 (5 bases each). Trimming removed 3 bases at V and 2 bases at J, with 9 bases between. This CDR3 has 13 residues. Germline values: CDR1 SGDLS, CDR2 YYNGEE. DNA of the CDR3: TGTGCCAGCAGCGATGGGACGCCCTACGAGCAGTACTTC. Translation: CASSDGTPYEQYF.